The clone carrying this TCR beta chain was recorded many times. Time point noted: after trial treatment. Treatment indicated: LDRT plus nivolumab, ipilimumab, low-dose cyclophosphamide and aspirin (RACIN trial). The therapy administered to donors comprised nivolumab, ipilimumab, aspirin, low-dose cyclophosphamide and low-dose radiotherapy. Over roughly 20 PCR cycles, TCRs were amplified from a constant-region primer and V-primer adapter. Using its own MiXCR run on the reads, TCRdb lists one record per CDR3 protein. Of some 52,000 distinct CDR3 sequences listed, approximately 31% are singletons. This record comes from a study of low-dose radiotherapy and immunotherapy resistance in tumors. Study at large: Dosing for Cohort 2 consisted of 1 Gy per fraction every two weeks, reaching a total of 13 Gy over 26 weeks. Patients received cyclophosphamide 200 mg/m2 intravenously every two weeks, the day before radiation-immunotherapy.

The sequencing used PBMCs, collected after low-dose radiotherapy plus immunotherapy. The receptor was derived from a male donor with rectosigmoid adenocarcinoma.

The CDR3 DNA is TGCGCCAGCAGCCAACTCCGGGGCGCCGGGCAGCCCCAGCATTTT. Translating it yields CASSQLRGAGQPQHF. The chain recombines TRBV4-3 with TRBJ1-5; D possibly corresponds to TRBD1 (5 bases). Trimming removed 2 bases at V and 7 bases at J, with 15 bases between. Per germline, CDR1 LGHNA and CDR2 YSLEER. This CDR3 is 15 amino acids long.